This T cell receptor beta chain emerged from a study of patients and donors after allogeneic stem cell transplantation. This clonotype occurred many times. Germline CDR1 and CDR2: SGHRS and YFSETQ. Trimming removed 2 bases from V and 8 bases from J, with 4 bases in between. The CDR3 has 11 residues. TCRdb independently ran MiXCR on the RT-PCR reads; one entry per CDR3 protein. This sample yields about a million distinct CDR3 sequences, of which more than 15% are seen a single time; around 6% belongs to the top ten. Sequenced material: blood, either unsorted or a sorted T cell fraction (not recorded which). This chain links TRBV5-1 with TRBJ2-2; D is undetermined. This receptor was taken from a human donor who was either an allogeneic HSCT recipient or a stem cell or donor lymphocyte infusion donor (not recorded which). It is not recorded whose cells these are; they may come from a transplant donor. The CDR3 loop reads CASSLDGELFF. The CDR3 DNA sequence: TGCGCCAGCAGCTTAGATGGGGAGCTGTTTTTT.